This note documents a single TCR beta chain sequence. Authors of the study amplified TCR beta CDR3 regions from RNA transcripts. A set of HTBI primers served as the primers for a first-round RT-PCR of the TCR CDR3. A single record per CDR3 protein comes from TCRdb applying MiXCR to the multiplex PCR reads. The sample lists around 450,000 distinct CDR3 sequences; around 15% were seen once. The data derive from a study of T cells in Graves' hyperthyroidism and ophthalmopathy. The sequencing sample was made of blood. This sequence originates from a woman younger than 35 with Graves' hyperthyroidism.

The CDR3 DNA sequence: TGTGCCAGTAGTGCCTACGAAGGCCCCTACGAGCAGTACTTC. Translated: CASSAYEGPYEQYF. The chain combines TRBV19 with TRBJ2-7, with D unclear. In germline, CDR1 is LNHDA, CDR2 SQIVND (reference sequence). The CDR3 runs to 14 residues. V lost 5 bases and J 2 bases, leaving 13 bases between the germline ends.